The TCR beta chain under discussion was sequenced for a study of regulatory T cells in long-lasting Graves disease. At the level of the study: It was over 5 years of antithyroid drugs, with positive TSH receptor antibodies, that meant persistent Graves' disease.

The CDR3 is 13 amino acids. V was pared by 1 base and J by 7 bases, with 11 bases between. Looked up from germline, CDR1 is GTSNPN and CDR2 is SVGIG (reference sequence). Only a few counts were recorded for this clonotype. The antigen is unknown. Time point given: persistent/refractory GD, antithyroid drugs over 5 years with positive TRAb. RNA isolated from PBMCs was used to make the TCR library. General study points: Thyroid tissue went unexamined; only peripheral blood was analyzed. Graves' patients with persistent disease showed TCR diversity lower than patients newly diagnosed. Persistent disease exhibited a predilection for TRBV28, TRBJ1-2 and TRBJ2-5.

Arm-PCR of CDR3 regions with iRepertoire HTBI primers generated TCR beta libraries. In TCRdb, the multiplex PCR reads were re-called with MiXCR into one record per CDR3 protein. The profile shows 650,000 to 850,000 distinct CDR3 sequences, about 30% of them singletons. The clonotype originates from a female donor with Graves disease. The sample was peripheral blood mononuclear cells (PBMCs), taken when the disease was refractory, from a patient treated with antithyroid drugs. The V gene is TRBV30, the J gene TRBJ2-1, with a possible D match to TRBD1 (6 bases). CDR3 loop: CAWSAYRVNEQFF. The CDR3 region has the DNA TGTGCCTGGAGTGCCTACAGGGTAAATGAGCAGTTCTTC.